This T cell receptor (beta chain) was recovered during a study of CD8 T cells in Susac syndrome. This clonotype was seen once. V was clipped by 2 bases and J by 2 bases, with 12 bases between them. The length of the CDR3 is 16 residues. CDR1 SGHTA and CDR2 FQGNSA come from the germline V gene. Random hexamers were used to reverse transcribe roughly 0.45 to 1 ug of RNA. TCRdb reprocessed the immunoSEQ multiplex PCR reads with MiXCR, giving one entry per CDR3 protein. Of roughly 180,000 distinct CDR3 sequences detected, roughly 92% appear once; the ten largest clones hold about 0.088%. This chain uses TRBV7-2 with TRBJ2-2; no clear D gene. Sequencing used CD4+ T cells from PBMCs. The TCR comes from a human donor with multiple sclerosis. As DNA, the CDR3 is TGTGCCAGCAGCTTATTTGCCGCCGGAAACACCGGGGAGCTGTTTTTT. Encoded protein: CASSLFAAGNTGELFF.